Listed below are T cell receptor beta chains from one sample, sequenced in a study of blood T cell repertoires in COVID-19. Profiled with immunoSEQ multiplex PCR; TCRdb holds only in-frame clones, not every one. This table has roughly 160,000 clones, roughly 84% appearing once. Sequencing was done on a sample of peripheral blood. The source is a woman in her fifties or sixties with COVID-19, enrolled during active disease. The CDR3 runs from the conserved cysteine through the conserved F or W.

j_call | v_call | cdr3_aa
TRBJ2-3 | TRBV9 | CASSVGTSGSISTDTQYF
TRBJ1-5 | TRBV4-3 | CASSQDGNQPQHF
TRBJ1-1 | TRBV5-4 | CASSMDSALNTEAFF
TRBJ2-3 | TRBV29-1 | CSERTSGGSTDTQYF
TRBJ1-5 | TRBV6-1 | CASSEPYRGRQPQHF
TRBJ2-7 | TRBV5-4 | CASSSGHGNEQYF
TRBJ2-7 | TRBV6-1 | CASSEWVAGRSSYEQYF
TRBJ1-3 | TRBV9 | CASSPEQGSGNTIYF
TRBJ1-4 | TRBV2 | CASRRMGGPNEKLFF
TRBJ1-1 | TRBV3-1/TRBV3-2 | CASSQDSYRGQAFF
TRBJ1-3 | TRBV6-5 | CASSYAGSGIGNTIYF
TRBJ2-7 | TRBV6-5 | CASKGTGDYEQYF
TRBJ2-6 | TRBV5-1 | CASSKGRDFSGANVLTF
TRBJ1-2 | TRBV6-6 | CASSYGGGSYTF
TRBJ2-3 | TRBV20-1 | CSASGQPSRDTQYF
TRBJ1-3 | TRBV30 | CAWIRGGSGNTIYF
TRBJ2-5 | TRBV4-1 | CASSQEGLAGGQGETQYF
TRBJ2-1 | TRBV3-1/TRBV3-2 | CASSHLAGGRSDEQFF
TRBJ2-1 | TRBV7-2 | CASSFRGGDEQFF
TRBJ2-7 | TRBV6-2/TRBV6-3 | CASSWAGSRGHVEQYF
TRBJ2-2 | TRBV2 | CASKLGAITGELFF
TRBJ2-7 | TRBV11-3 | CASAPLLPGDAYEQYF
TRBJ2-7 | TRBV7-2 | CASSSGQGASYEQYF